The 29 T cell receptor beta chains listed next were all sequenced from one sample in a study of shared clonotypes between healthy human individuals (dated by TCRdb to between 2020 and 2021). Library construction relied on the immunoSEQ multiplex PCR assay. TCRdb mirrors the immuneACCESS table, restricted to in-frame sequences. Some clones are absent from its copies; in checked studies, under half trace to an unresolved V gene, and the reason for the others is unknown. Across this sample there are around 450,000 clones, with roughly 77% seen only once. Of the sample, roughly 13% is held by the ten largest clones. The specimen was PBMCs. Every receptor here comes from a middle-aged woman in good health. Some clones in this sample may be carry-over from other donors' samples.

The chain couples TRBV18 to TRBJ2-7; TRBD2 matches 13 bases. J gave up 3 bases and V 3 bases, and 2 bases lay outside the gene matches. The CDR3 sequence is 15 residues long. The germline V gene has CDR1 KGHSH and CDR2 LQKENI. The CDR3 protein is CASSPGLAGVYEQYF. CDR3 nucleotide sequence: TGTGCCAGCTCACCCGGACTAGCGGGAGTCTACGAGCAGTACTTC.

The V call is TRBV5-1, the J call TRBJ2-3; the D is unclear. This CDR3 has 16 residues. Trimming stripped 2 bases from V and 0 bases from J, with 13 bases between. In germline, CDR1 is SGHRS, CDR2 YFSETQ. CDR3 bases: TGCGCCAGCAGCTTACTGCGGAGCCCTAGCACAGATACGCAGTATTTT. This encodes CASSLLRSPSTDTQYF.

J is TRBJ2-5 and V is TRBV9; 13 nucleotides align to TRBD2. The germline CDR1 and CDR2 sequences are SGDLS and YYNGEE. The CDR3 is 18 residues long. After removal of 4 bases from V and 2 bases from J, the junction contained 11 bases not matched to a gene. The DNA for the CDR3 is TGTGCCAGCAGCCCCTGGACTAGCGGGAGTTTCAGGCAAGAGACCCAGTACTTC. Protein product: CASSPWTSGSFRQETQYF.

This clone was found a few times. The chain joins TRBV5-1 to TRBJ2-3, with 13 nucleotides matching TRBD2. From germline, CDR1 is SGHRS and CDR2 YFSETQ. V dropped 4 bases and J dropped 3; count of bases not matched to a gene: 5. The CDR3 sequence is 16 residues long. This CDR3 reads CASSPPGLAGTDTQYF. The CDR3 DNA sequence: TGCGCCAGCAGCCCACCGGGACTAGCGGGGACAGATACGCAGTATTTT.

This clone was seen more than once but under ten times. This chain links TRBV2 with TRBJ2-7; TRBD2 matches 10 bases. The germline V gene encodes CDR1 SNHLY and CDR2 FYNNEI. The CDR3 runs 15 residues. V dropped 6 bases and J dropped 2; count of bases not matched to a gene: 7. The CDR3 loop is CASRLLAGVAYEQYF. In DNA, the CDR3 is TGTGCCAGCAGACTGCTAGCGGGAGTTGCCTACGAGCAGTACTTC.

The chain employs TRBV28 and TRBJ1-1; D gene ambiguous. Trimming shortened V by 3 bases and J by 1 base, and 12 bases separated the two germline ends. This CDR3 region has 15 residues. Germline V gene lookup returns CDR1 MDHEN and CDR2 SYDVKM. The CDR3 sequence: CASSFLSRGNTEAFF. The CDR3 DNA reads as TGTGCCAGCAGTTTTCTTTCGAGAGGGAACACTGAAGCTTTCTTT.

The rearrangement joins TRBV12-5 to TRBJ2-3, with D unresolved. Germline V gives CDR1 LGHNT, CDR2 FRNRAP. Trimming took off 5 bases at V and 5 bases at J, with 14 bases between the two ends. CDR3 length equals 14 residues. The CDR3 bases are TGTGCTAGTGGTCATGGACCCCCCCAAGATACGCAGTATTTT. This translates into CASGHGPPQDTQYF.

The CDR3 sequence is CASSLRFVWDSSYEQYF. DNA for the CDR3: TGTGCCAGCAGTTTAAGATTTGTCTGGGACAGTTCCTACGAGCAGTACTTC. The V gene is TRBV27, the J gene TRBJ2-7, with 7 bases identical to TRBD1. This CDR3 has 17 residues. With V trimmed by 2 bases and J by 1 base, 11 bases remained unmatched. Germline V lookup: CDR1 MNHEY, CDR2 SMNVEV (reference sequence).

The table lists this clone with many counts. The chain has TRBV9 and TRBJ2-7; D might be TRBD2 (7 bases). Trimming took off 2 bases at V and 6 bases at J, with 18 bases between the two ends. The CDR3 covers 15 residues. Germline CDR1 SGDLS, CDR2 YYNGEE. The CDR3 nucleotides read TGTGCCAGCAGCGTCGGGGGGCTGCAGGGCGGCGAGCAGTACTTC. Translating it yields CASSVGGLQGGEQYF. The variable domain in full, with the rest retrieved from reference TRBV9 and TRBJ2-7, is DSGVTQTPKHLITATGQRVTLRCSPRSGDLSVYWYQQSLDQGLQFLIQYYNGEERAKGNILERFSAQQFPDLHSELNLSSLELGDSALYFCASSVGGLQGGEQYFGPGTRLTVT.

The chain employs TRBV15 and TRBJ2-2; D gene unclear. Germline CDR1 is LNHNV and CDR2 is YYDKDF (reference sequence). Trimming took 0 bases from V and 0 from J, leaving 2 bases between them. The CDR3 has 14 amino acids. The CDR3 nucleotides read TGTGCCACCAGCAGAGACCCGAACACCGGGGAGCTGTTTTTT. It is translated as CATSRDPNTGELFF.

The chain links TRBV30 to TRBJ2-1; no reliable D call. This CDR3 comprises 15 residues. CDR1 GTSNPN and CDR2 SVGIG come from the germline V gene (reference sequence). V was cut by 5 bases and J by 5 bases, with 19 bases left in between. CDR3 amino acids: CAWDIRQRANNEQFF. The CDR3 DNA follows: TGTGCCTGGGATATTAGGCAGCGTGCAAACAATGAGCAGTTCTTC.

This clone was seen a few times. Additional DNA sequences in this sample encode the identical CDR3. The V gene is TRBV30, the J gene TRBJ2-3; D not resolved. The CDR3 loop spans 13 amino acids. V was shortened by 3 bases and J by 4 bases, with 11 bases between the two germline ends. The germline V gene encodes CDR1 GTSNPN and CDR2 SVGIG (reference sequence). CDR3 region: CAWSLFEADTQYF. As DNA, the CDR3 is TGTGCCTGGAGCCTCTTTGAGGCAGATACGCAGTATTTT.

This chain joins TRBV7-2 and TRBJ2-5, with unresolved D. The germline gives CDR1 SGHTA, CDR2 FQGNSA. This CDR3 contains 14 residues. Trimming removed 5 bases from V and 1 base from J, with 11 bases in between. The chain's CDR3 is CASSPPGLQETQYF. For the CDR3, the DNA is TGTGCCAGCAGCCCTCCCGGGCTCCAAGAGACCCAGTACTTC.

The V gene is TRBV6-4, the J gene TRBJ2-1; 13 positions agree with TRBD2. The CDR3 covers 14 residues. Trimming cost V 6 bases and J 9 bases; bases outside gene matches: 5. Germline V gene sequence: CDR1 MRHNA, CDR2 SNTAGT. This CDR3 is CASSGLAGAAEQFF. CDR3 DNA sequence: TGTGCCAGCAGCGGACTAGCGGGAGCTGCTGAGCAGTTCTTC.

The V and J genes are TRBV2 and TRBJ1-1; D might be TRBD1 (6 bases). Germline lookup yields CDR1 SNHLY and CDR2 FYNNEI. The CDR3 runs to 12 residues. The V end was cut by 8 bases, the J end by 3 bases, with 10 bases between. The CDR3 loop reads CASGGQDTEAFF. The CDR3 DNA reads as TGTGCCAGCGGGGGGCAGGACACTGAAGCTTTCTTT.

V and J are TRBV18 and TRBJ2-3; D unclear. From germline, CDR1 is KGHSH and CDR2 LQKENI. The CDR3 runs 13 residues. Trimming took 2 bases from V and 5 from J, leaving 8 bases between them. CDR3 in amino acids: CASSPNPLDTQYF. The CDR3 nucleotides read TGTGCCAGCTCACCAAATCCCCTAGATACGCAGTATTTT.

The V gene is TRBV14, the J gene TRBJ1-4; a possible D gene is TRBD1 (5 bases). The CDR3 is made up of 13 amino acids. V was trimmed by 4 bases and J by 5 bases, leaving 8 bases between them. Germline CDR1 and CDR2: SGHDN and FVKESK. CDR3 in DNA: TGTGCCAGCAGCCGGGGCCTAAATGAAAAACTGTTTTTT. Translated, it gives CASSRGLNEKLFF.

The CDR3 spells CASSPTRFTYNEQFF. For the CDR3, the DNA is TGTGCCAGCAGCCCAACTAGGTTCACCTACAATGAGCAGTTCTTC. J is TRBJ2-1 and V is TRBV7-9; perhaps TRBD2 as D (5 bases). Germline V gene lookup returns CDR1 SEHNR and CDR2 FQNEAQ (reference sequence). This CDR3 spans 15 amino acids. V was pared by 5 bases and J by 2 bases, with 13 bases between. Combining the CDR3 with reference TRBV7-9 and TRBJ2-1 gives the whole variable domain DTGVSQNPRHKITKRGQNVTFRCDPISEHNRLYWYRQTLGQGPEFLTYFQNEAQLEKSRLLSDRFSAERPKGSFSTLEIQRTEQGDSAMYLCASSPTRFTYNEQFFGPGTRLTVL.

This clone came up once. The chain employs TRBV15 and TRBJ1-5, with D unresolved. The CDR3 is made up of 13 amino acids. CDR1 and CDR2 from the germline V gene are LNHNV and YYDKDF (reference sequence). V was pared by 0 bases and J by 5 bases, with 5 bases between. The CDR3 here is CATSREGYQPQHF. CDR3 sequence (DNA): TGTGCCACCAGCAGAGAGGGTTATCAGCCCCAGCATTTT. Variable domain in full (rest from reference TRBV15 and TRBJ1-5): DAMVIQNPRYQVTQFGKPVTLSCSQTLNHNVMYWYQQKSSQAPKLLFHYYDKDFNNEADTPDNFQSRRPNTSFCFLDIRSPGLGDTAMYLCATSREGYQPQHFGDGTRLSIL.

V and J are TRBV6-1 and TRBJ1-3, with a tentative D call TRBD1 (6 bases). The V gene's germline CDR1 is MNHNS and CDR2 SASEGT. V was shortened by 4 bases and J by 6 bases, with 22 bases between the two germline ends. This CDR3 contains 17 residues. CDR3 amino acids: CASSGFPGTIISNTIYF. DNA for the CDR3: TGTGCCAGCAGTGGATTTCCGGGGACAATAATCTCAAACACCATATATTTT.

The chain couples TRBV6-1 to TRBJ1-4, with a tentative D call TRBD1 (5 bases). Germline loops: CDR1 MNHNS, CDR2 SASEGT. Trimming pared 6 bases from V and 5 bases from J, leaving 16 bases between. The CDR3 is made up of 15 amino acids. The CDR3 DNA follows: TGTGCCAGCAGAAATAACAGGTCGGGGAATGAAAAACTGTTTTTT. Protein sequence: CASRNNRSGNEKLFF.

CDR3 sequence (DNA): TGTGCCAGCAGCTTAGATATCAGGGGAGAAAAACTGTTTTTT. Translating gives CASSLDIRGEKLFF. This sequence joins TRBV7-9 and TRBJ1-4; TRBD1 is a possible D gene (6 bases). The CDR3 sequence is 14 residues long. Germline V lookup: CDR1 SEHNR, CDR2 FQNEAQ (reference sequence). Trimming took 1 base from V and 8 from J, leaving 11 bases between them.

The chain uses TRBV5-6 and TRBJ1-2; the D gene is possibly TRBD1 (5 bases). The CDR3 runs to 15 residues. Germline V lookup: CDR1 SGHDT, CDR2 YYEEEE. Trimming removed 3 bases from V and 3 bases from J, with 15 bases in between. The DNA for the CDR3 is TGTGCCAGCAGCTCGATGAACAGGCGTTACTATGGCTACACCTTC. Translation: CASSSMNRRYYGYTF.

This clone came up a few times. The gene calls are TRBV29-1 and TRBJ1-1, with TRBD1 matching over 7 bases. With 5 bases clipped from V and 2 bases from J, the junction kept 11 bases outside the gene matches. The CDR3 is made up of 15 amino acids. Germline CDR1 is SQVTM and CDR2 is ANQGSEA. CDR3: CSVSERGRGNTEAFF. The CDR3 region has the DNA TGCAGCGTTTCAGAGAGGGGGCGCGGAAACACTGAAGCTTTCTTT.

This clone showed up just a few times. The rearrangement joins TRBV6-1 to TRBJ1-2; D gene unclear. Trimming left V 6 bases short and J 8 bases short, with 13 bases between. The length of the CDR3 is 12 residues. Germline assignment: CDR1 MNHNS and CDR2 SASEGT. This chain's CDR3 is CASRGISIGYTF. For the CDR3, the DNA is TGTGCCAGCAGGGGAATTAGTATCGGCTACACCTTC.

The chain couples TRBV11-3 to TRBJ1-1; D unresolved. CDR3 length: 12 residues. V was clipped by 1 base and J by 8 bases, with 8 bases between them. The germline CDR1 and CDR2 sequences are SGHNT and YENEEA. As DNA, the CDR3 is TGTGCCAGCAGCTTAGGGGCCGGGGAAGCTTTCTTT. The encoded protein is CASSLGAGEAFF.

Note on this clone: Other DNA sequences in the same sample also yield this CDR3. The chain uses TRBV5-1 and TRBJ2-1; TRBD1 agrees at 7 bases. After removal of 0 bases from V and 3 bases from J, the junction contained 0 bases not matched to a gene. Germline V CDR1 and CDR2: SGHRS, YFSETQ. There are 14 residues in the CDR3. CDR3 protein: CASSLDRGYNEQFF. CDR3 DNA sequence: TGCGCCAGCAGCTTGGACAGGGGCTACAATGAGCAGTTCTTC.

The gene calls are TRBV7-3 and TRBJ1-1; D not certain. The CDR3 runs to 14 residues. V shed 5 bases and J shed 0 bases, with 10 bases lying between them. Germline CDR1 reads SGHTA; CDR2 reads FQGTGA. The CDR3 here is CASSPSGMNTEAFF. The CDR3 DNA reads TGTGCCAGCAGCCCCTCGGGCATGAACACTGAAGCTTTCTTT.

The V gene is TRBV28, the J gene TRBJ2-1, with D uncertain. Trimming shortened V by 5 bases and J by 5 bases, and 16 bases separated the two germline ends. CDR1 is MDHEN and CDR2 is SYDVKM in the germline V gene. This CDR3 region has 15 residues. The CDR3 spells CASSLRMGMNNEQFF. The CDR3 DNA reads TGTGCCAGCAGTCTGAGGATGGGGATGAACAATGAGCAGTTCTTC.